This TCR beta chain was observed in a study of cytomegalovirus exposure and HLA in healthy donors (dated 2017 in TCRdb). Regarding the research as a whole: A later analysis indicated that the roughly 120 validation repertoires were generated on the platform also employed for the approximately 700 repertoires of the first cohort. Besides the first cohort of some 670 subjects, a separate validation cohort made up of some 110 different subjects was used. The study was designed to test whether signatures of past pathogen exposure could be identified by cataloging public T cell receptors. The study combined high-throughput TCR immunosequencing, statistical association of individual TCRs with disease status, and machine learning to predict cytomegalovirus infection status. Results the study describes overall, beyond this receptor: The authors suggested that the approach could potentially be extended to other disease states and immunological phenotypes. Across donors, most TCR sequences were observed very rarely, whereas some public TCRs were present in many individuals. In the study, about 150 TCR beta chains were listed as associated with cytomegalovirus. In vitro tests confirmed that a few of the cytomegalovirus-associated TCR beta chains recognize cytomegalovirus antigens. Cytomegalovirus status was reported to be diagnosed by the classifier with high specificity and sensitivity in both the original and validation cohorts. Subsequent analysis determined that TCRs grouped into clusters in the first cohort also showed a tendency toward co-occurrence across the 120 or so validation repertoires, and about 94% of cluster scores exceeded 0. A later analysis lacked HLA typing for the validation cohort, so it scored co-occurrence in that cohort across all 110 or so repertoires.

Libraries came from the immunoSEQ multiplex PCR assay. On the authors' methods: A statistical classification framework was built to diagnose cytomegalovirus status from the catalog of TCR beta chain sequences. The table comes from immuneACCESS by way of TCRdb, which keeps in-frame sequences with V and J called. Part of the clones is missing from these tables; in studies checked, under half for an unresolved V gene and the rest for unknown reasons. Clone size and V and J calls were adopted from that table, with D and trimming inferred from the DNA. Across this sample there are more than 45,000 clones, with around 90% seen only once. The ten largest account for about 2.2% of the sample. From its cysteine to its phenylalanine, the CDR3 spans 18 amino acids. Just the 54-base CDR3 DNA is kept, in frame starting at base 1. The germline V gene provides CDR1 SGHTS and CDR2 YDEGEE. V lost 2 bases and J lost 5 bases, and the count of bases not matched to a germline gene is 15.

Separate from the approximately 700-subject first cohort, the validation cohort of 95 to 150 subjects was the group to which the donors belonged. Turning to this clone: Its antigen has not been determined. No base-level quality is on record; no much larger clone is a single base apart.

The chain joins TRBV5-8 to TRBJ2-3, and TRBD2 aligns with 9 junction nucleotides. The source material was PBMCs. The source of this sequence is a woman aged 25 to 45 in good health and CMV-seronegative. The bases read TGTGCCAGCAGCTTAGGGCTAGCGGGATTCAGAGGGGGAGATACGCAGTATTTT. Its translation is CASSLGLAGFRGGDTQYF.